These 11 T cell receptor beta chains were sequenced from one sample in a study of blood T cell dynamics during melanoma immunotherapy. Clones were sequenced by immunoSEQ multiplex PCR, and TCRdb holds only the in-frame ones, with some missing. There are 11,000 or so clones in the sample; around 82% occur only once, and about a sixth lies in the top ten. This sample's time point: week 3, after first cycle of checkpoint inhibitor. The sample here was blood, taken from a patient treated with checkpoint blockade. Receptors were obtained from a human donor with melanoma.

J is TRBJ1-1 and V is TRBV9; 10 bases are shared with TRBD1. CDR3 length: 16 amino acids. Germline V lookup: CDR1 SGDLS, CDR2 YYNGEE. Losses at the gene ends were 3 bases for V and 1 base for J; bases not matched to a gene: 6. This CDR3 is CASSAHGQGGNTEAFF. As DNA, the CDR3 is TGTGCCAGCAGCGCGCATGGACAGGGGGGGAACACTGAAGCTTTCTTT.

Concerning this clone: An end of the junction differs from the germline gene, which may be a read error. This specimen includes other DNA sequences encoding the same CDR3. This chain joins TRBV14 and TRBJ1-2, with no clear D. CDR3 length equals 14 residues. Germline V lookup: CDR1 SGHDN, CDR2 FVKESK. The chain's CDR3 is CASSQDRLIYGYTF. The CDR3 DNA is TGTGCCAGCAGCCAAGATAGGCTTATCTATGGCTACACCTTT.

V is TRBV7-8 and J is TRBJ2-4; 11 nucleotides line up with TRBD1. The CDR3 length is 15 residues. Germline V gives CDR1 SGHVS, CDR2 FQNEAQ. The V gene end was trimmed by 0 bases and the J gene end by 8 bases; junction bases not matched to a gene: 3. The CDR3 loop reads CASSLARTGGDIQYF. DNA for the CDR3: TGTGCCAGCAGCTTAGCGCGGACAGGGGGCGACATTCAGTACTTC.

The V and J genes are TRBV7-2 and TRBJ1-2; D uncertain. CDR3 length: 14 residues. From germline, CDR1 is SGHTA and CDR2 FQGNSA. The V gene lost 7 bases and the J gene lost 2 bases, with 14 bases spanning the gap. CDR3 DNA: TGTGCCAGCACCGGGTATGGGCTGAACTATGGCTACACCTTC. The encoded protein is CASTGYGLNYGYTF.

The chain combines TRBV6-5 with TRBJ2-5; no firm D call. The J call may be faulty, since TRBJ2-7 better matches the DNA end. The CDR3 runs to 11 residues. From germline, CDR1 is MNHEY and CDR2 SVGAGI. CDR3 region: CASSFPDEQYF. In nucleotides, the CDR3 is TGTGCCAGCAGCTTCCCCGACGAGCAGTACTTC.

This clone came up once. The chain links TRBV6-6 to TRBJ2-3, with a tentative D call TRBD2 (6 bases). Germline V gene data show CDR1 as MNHNY and CDR2 as SVGAGI (reference sequence). The CDR3 has 12 amino acids. V was shortened by 6 bases and J by 4 bases, with 8 bases between the two germline ends. The CDR3 sequence is CASRRGPDTQYF. CDR3 DNA sequence: TGTGCCAGCAGGCGGGGCCCAGATACGCAGTATTTT.

The gene calls are TRBV9 and TRBJ2-6, with 9 nucleotides matching TRBD1. Germline CDR1 reads SGDLS; CDR2 reads YYNGEE. The CDR3 covers 17 residues. V dropped 3 bases and J dropped 4; count of bases not matched to a gene: 8. The CDR3 DNA sequence: TGTGCCAGCAGCGCCCCCGGGACAGGGATAGGGGCCAACGTCCTGACTTTC. This gives the protein CASSAPGTGIGANVLTF. Using reference TRBV9 and TRBJ2-6 for the parts outside the CDR3, the full variable domain is DSGVTQTPKHLITATGQRVTLRCSPRSGDLSVYWYQQSLDQGLQFLIQYYNGEERAKGNILERFSAQQFPDLHSELNLSSLELGDSALYFCASSAPGTGIGANVLTFGAGSRLTVL.

This rearrangement joins TRBV27 to TRBJ2-5; D might be TRBD2 (6 bases). The V gene lost 1 base and the J gene lost 5 bases, with 26 bases spanning the gap. Germline CDR1 and CDR2: MNHEY and SMNVEV (reference sequence). The length of the CDR3 is 19 residues. CDR3 sequence reads: CASSLWGAEEPAEGETQYF. The CDR3 coding sequence is TGTGCCAGCAGTTTATGGGGAGCGGAGGAACCCGCGGAGGGCGAGACCCAGTACTTC.

The gene calls are TRBV5-1 and TRBJ2-3; 9 bases agree with TRBD2. This CDR3 is built from 14 residues. The J segment lost 1 base and the V segment lost 5 bases, leaving 2 bases of the junction unmatched. Germline assignment: CDR1 SGHRS and CDR2 YFSETQ. CDR3 amino acids: CASRERGGTDTQYF. The CDR3 nucleotides read TGCGCCAGCAGGGAGCGGGGGGGCACAGATACGCAGTATTTT.

This clone was detected once. Other DNA sequences in this sample translate to the same CDR3. This chain joins TRBV19 and TRBJ1-1, with unresolved D. The CDR3 is made up of 13 amino acids. Deletions cut 2 bases from V and 0 bases from J, with 4 bases between. Germline lookup yields CDR1 LNHDA and CDR2 SQIVND (reference sequence). The CDR3: CASSISLNTEAFF. The CDR3 nucleotides are TGTGCCAGTAGTATATCCCTGAACACTGAAGCTTTCTTT.

The V and J genes are TRBV7-8 and TRBJ2-1, with D possibly matching TRBD1 (5 bases). Trimming stripped 2 bases from V and 6 bases from J, with 14 bases between. Germline loops: CDR1 SGHVS, CDR2 FQNEAQ. This CDR3 spans 15 amino acids. The CDR3 DNA sequence: TGTGCCAGCAGCTTAAATGGGGCCAGGTTCAATGAGCAGTTCTTC. It yields the protein CASSLNGARFNEQFF.